The table lists the clone carrying this TCR beta chain with a few counts. What it binds is not known. This sample is drawn from a study of cytomegalovirus exposure and HLA in healthy donors. Study findings and constraints: When analyzed later, the rates of TCR association showed variation by HLA locus, with DRB1 the most and HLA-C the fewest. In an earlier analysis, in about 530 donors, most V segments appeared productive either ~90% or ~30% of the time. Other equally common chains were less clonally expanded than HLA-associated TCR beta chains, a later analysis showed.

The PCR employed 60 Vbeta primers together with 13 Jbeta primers. Repertoires were generated with immunoSEQ multiplex PCR, while TCRdb's copy carries only in-frame clones and drops some. Here the sample spans about 280,000 clones, 80% to 90% being singletons. V lost 4 bases to trimming and J lost 4 bases, with 14 bases between them. CDR1 and CDR2 from the germline V gene are SGHRS and YFSETQ. The CDR3 length is 14 residues. The chain combines TRBV5-1 with TRBJ1-2, with D maybe TRBD1 (5 bases). The sequence derives from a young woman in good health and CMV-seronegative. Sequences were obtained from PBMCs. The CDR3 spells CASSPGGIGYGYTF. CDR3 DNA sequence: TGCGCCAGCAGCCCCGGGGGAATAGGCTATGGCTACACCTTC.